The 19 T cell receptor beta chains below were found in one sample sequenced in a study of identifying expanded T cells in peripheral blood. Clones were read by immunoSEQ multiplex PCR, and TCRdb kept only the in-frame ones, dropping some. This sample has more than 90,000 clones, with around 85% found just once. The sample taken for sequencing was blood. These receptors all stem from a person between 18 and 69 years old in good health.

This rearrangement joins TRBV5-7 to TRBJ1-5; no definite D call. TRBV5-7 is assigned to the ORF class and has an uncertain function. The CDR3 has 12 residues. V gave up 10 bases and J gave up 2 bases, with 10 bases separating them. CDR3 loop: CAAEGGNQPQHF. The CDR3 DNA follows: TGTGCCGCGGAGGGCGGCAATCAGCCCCAGCATTTT.

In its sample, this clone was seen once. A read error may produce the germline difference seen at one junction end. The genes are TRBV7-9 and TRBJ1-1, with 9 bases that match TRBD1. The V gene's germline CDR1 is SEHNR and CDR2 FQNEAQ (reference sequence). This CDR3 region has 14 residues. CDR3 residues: CAGRQGVPFSGAFF. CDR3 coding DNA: TGTGCCGGCAGACAGGGGGTACCTTTTTCGGGAGCTTTCTTT.

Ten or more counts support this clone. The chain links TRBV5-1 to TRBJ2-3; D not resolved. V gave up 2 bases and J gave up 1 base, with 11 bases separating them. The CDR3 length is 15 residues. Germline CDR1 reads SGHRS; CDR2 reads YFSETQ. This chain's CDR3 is CASSLGEWGTDTQYF. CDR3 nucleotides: TGCGCCAGCAGCTTAGGAGAATGGGGCACAGATACGCAGTATTTT.

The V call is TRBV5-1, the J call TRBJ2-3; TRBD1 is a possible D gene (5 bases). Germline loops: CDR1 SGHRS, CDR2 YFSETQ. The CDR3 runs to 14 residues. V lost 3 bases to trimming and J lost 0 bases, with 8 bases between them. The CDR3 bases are TGCGCCAGCAGCTGGGGCCCAAGCACAGATACGCAGTATTTT. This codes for CASSWGPSTDTQYF.

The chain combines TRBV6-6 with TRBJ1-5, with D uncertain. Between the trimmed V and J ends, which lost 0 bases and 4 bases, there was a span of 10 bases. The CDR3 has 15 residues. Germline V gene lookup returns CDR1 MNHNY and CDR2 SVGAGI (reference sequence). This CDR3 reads CASSYSRAENQPQHF. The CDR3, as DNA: TGTGCCAGCAGTTACTCGAGGGCCGAGAATCAGCCCCAGCATTTT.

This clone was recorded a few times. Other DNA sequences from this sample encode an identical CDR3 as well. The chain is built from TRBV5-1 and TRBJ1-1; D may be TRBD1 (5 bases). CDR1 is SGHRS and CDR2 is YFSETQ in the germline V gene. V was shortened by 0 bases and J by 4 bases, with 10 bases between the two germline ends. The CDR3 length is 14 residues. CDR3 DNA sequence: TGCGCCAGCAGCTTGGAGGGGAGGGGCACTGAAGCTTTCTTT. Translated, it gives CASSLEGRGTEAFF.

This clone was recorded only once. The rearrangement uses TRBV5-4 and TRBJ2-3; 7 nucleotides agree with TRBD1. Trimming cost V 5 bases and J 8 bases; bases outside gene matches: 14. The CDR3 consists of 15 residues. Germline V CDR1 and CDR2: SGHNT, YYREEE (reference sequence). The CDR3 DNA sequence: TGTGCCAGCAGTTTCCGGGACAGCACCAGGGGTACGCAGTATTTT. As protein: CASSFRDSTRGTQYF.

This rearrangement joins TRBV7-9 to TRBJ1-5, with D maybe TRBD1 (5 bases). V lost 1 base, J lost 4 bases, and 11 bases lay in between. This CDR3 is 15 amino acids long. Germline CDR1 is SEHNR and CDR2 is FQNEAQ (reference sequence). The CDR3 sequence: CASSLGGGGNQPQHF. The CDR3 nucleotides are TGTGCCAGCAGCTTAGGGGGCGGGGGAAATCAGCCCCAGCATTTT.

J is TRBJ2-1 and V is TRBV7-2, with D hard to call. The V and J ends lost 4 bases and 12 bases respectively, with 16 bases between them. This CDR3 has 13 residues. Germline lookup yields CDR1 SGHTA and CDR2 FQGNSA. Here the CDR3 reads CASSSDSPLGQFF. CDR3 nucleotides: TGTGCCAGCAGCTCCGACTCCCCCTTGGGGCAGTTCTTC.

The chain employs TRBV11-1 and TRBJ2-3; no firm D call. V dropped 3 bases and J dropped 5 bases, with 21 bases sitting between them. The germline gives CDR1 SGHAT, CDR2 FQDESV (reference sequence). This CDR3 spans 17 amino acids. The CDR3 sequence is CASSFPRQLTSEDTQYF. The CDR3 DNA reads TGTGCCAGCAGCTTTCCCCGGCAGCTGACCTCCGAAGATACGCAGTATTTT.

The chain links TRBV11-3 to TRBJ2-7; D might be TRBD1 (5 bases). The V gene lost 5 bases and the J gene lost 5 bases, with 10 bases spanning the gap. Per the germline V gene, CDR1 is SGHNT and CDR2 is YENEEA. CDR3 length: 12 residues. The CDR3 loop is CASSRVGDEQYF. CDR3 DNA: TGTGCCAGCAGCCGAGTAGGGGACGAGCAGTACTTC.

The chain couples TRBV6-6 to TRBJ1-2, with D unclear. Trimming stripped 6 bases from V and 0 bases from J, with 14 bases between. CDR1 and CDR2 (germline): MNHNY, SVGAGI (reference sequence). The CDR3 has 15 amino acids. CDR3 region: CASSPFRTSNYGYTF. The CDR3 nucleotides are TGTGCCAGCAGCCCCTTCAGGACCTCTAACTATGGCTACACCTTC.

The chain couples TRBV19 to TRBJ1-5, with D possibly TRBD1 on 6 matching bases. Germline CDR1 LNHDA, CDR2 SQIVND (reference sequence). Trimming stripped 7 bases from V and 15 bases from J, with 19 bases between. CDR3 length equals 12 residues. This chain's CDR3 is CASTTWGGRSHF. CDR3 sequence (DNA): TGTGCCAGTACCACGTGGGGGGGCCGATCGCATTTT.

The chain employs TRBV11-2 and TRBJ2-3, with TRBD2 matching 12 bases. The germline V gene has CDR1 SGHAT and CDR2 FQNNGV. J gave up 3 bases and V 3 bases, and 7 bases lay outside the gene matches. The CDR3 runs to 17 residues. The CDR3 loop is CASSFTSGGSRTDTQYF. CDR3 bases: TGTGCCAGCAGCTTTACTAGCGGGGGGTCTAGGACAGATACGCAGTATTTT.

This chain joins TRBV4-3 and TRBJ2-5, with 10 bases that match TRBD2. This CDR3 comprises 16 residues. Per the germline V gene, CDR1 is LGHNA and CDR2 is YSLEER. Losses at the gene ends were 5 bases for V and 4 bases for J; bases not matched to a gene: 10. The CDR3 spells CASSSNLAGVGETQYF. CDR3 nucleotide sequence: TGCGCCAGCAGCTCTAATCTAGCGGGGGTAGGAGAGACCCAGTACTTC.

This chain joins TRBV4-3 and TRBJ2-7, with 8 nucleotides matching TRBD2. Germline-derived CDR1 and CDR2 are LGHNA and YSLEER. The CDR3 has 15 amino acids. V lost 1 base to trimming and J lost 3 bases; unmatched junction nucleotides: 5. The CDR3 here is CASSQGNSGGYEQYF. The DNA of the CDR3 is TGCGCCAGCAGCCAAGGCAACAGCGGGGGCTACGAGCAGTACTTC.

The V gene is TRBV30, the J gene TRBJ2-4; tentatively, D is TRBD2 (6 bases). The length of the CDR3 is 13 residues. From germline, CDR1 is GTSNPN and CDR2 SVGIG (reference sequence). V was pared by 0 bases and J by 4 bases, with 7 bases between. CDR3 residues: CAWSVGRKNIQYF. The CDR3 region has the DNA TGTGCCTGGAGTGTGGGGAGGAAAAACATTCAGTACTTC. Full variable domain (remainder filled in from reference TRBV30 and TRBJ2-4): SQTIHQWPATLVQPVGSPLSLECTVEGTSNPNLYWYRQAAGRGLQLLFYSVGIGQISSEVPQNLSASRPQDRQFILSSKKLLLSDSGFYLCAWSVGRKNIQYFGAGTRLSVL.

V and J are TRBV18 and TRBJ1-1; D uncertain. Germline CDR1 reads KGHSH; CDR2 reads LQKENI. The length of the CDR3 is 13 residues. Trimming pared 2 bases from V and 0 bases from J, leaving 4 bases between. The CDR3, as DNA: TGTGCCAGCTCACCAGTAGTGAACACTGAAGCTTTCTTT. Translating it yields CASSPVVNTEAFF. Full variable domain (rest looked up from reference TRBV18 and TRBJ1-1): NAGVMQNPRHLVRRRGQEARLRCSPMKGHSHVYWYRQLPEEGLKFMVYLQKENIIDESGMPKERFSAEFPKEGPSILRIQQVVRGDSAAYFCASSPVVNTEAFFGQGTRLTVV.

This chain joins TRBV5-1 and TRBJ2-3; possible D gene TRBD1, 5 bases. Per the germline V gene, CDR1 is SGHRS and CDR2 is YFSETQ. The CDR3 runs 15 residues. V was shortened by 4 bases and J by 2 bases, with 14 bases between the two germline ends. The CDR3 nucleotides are TGCGCCAGCAGCCCCCCGACAGCTTACACAGATACGCAGTATTTT. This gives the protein CASSPPTAYTDTQYF.